This TCR beta chain originates from a study of blood T cell repertoires in COVID-19. Across the whole study: Acute-phase and convalescent COVID-19 samples originated in the United States, Italy and Spain. T cells, B-cell-depleted T cells, or PBMCs provided the cDNA or gDNA that served as material.

Per the germline V gene, CDR1 is MNHEY and CDR2 is SMNVEV (reference sequence). There are 11 residues in the CDR3. The V end lost 11 bases, the J end lost 8 bases, and 15 bases lay between the germline ends. In the original analysis: For nucleated cells, counts were estimated from reference gene primer amplification. The assay was immunoSEQ multiplex PCR, and TCRdb's table has in-frame clones only and misses some. V and J calls and clone size are given by that table; D and trimming were obtained from the DNA. The sample lists approximately 280,000 clones; more than 75% were seen once. The sequencing input was peripheral blood. The clonotype was recovered from a woman in her 30s who had recovered from COVID-19. The genes are TRBV27 and TRBJ1-2, with TRBD1 as a possible D gene (5 bases). DNA for the CDR3: TGTGCCGCATGGGGGGGAGAGGGCTACACCTTC. Translation: CAAWGGEGYTF.